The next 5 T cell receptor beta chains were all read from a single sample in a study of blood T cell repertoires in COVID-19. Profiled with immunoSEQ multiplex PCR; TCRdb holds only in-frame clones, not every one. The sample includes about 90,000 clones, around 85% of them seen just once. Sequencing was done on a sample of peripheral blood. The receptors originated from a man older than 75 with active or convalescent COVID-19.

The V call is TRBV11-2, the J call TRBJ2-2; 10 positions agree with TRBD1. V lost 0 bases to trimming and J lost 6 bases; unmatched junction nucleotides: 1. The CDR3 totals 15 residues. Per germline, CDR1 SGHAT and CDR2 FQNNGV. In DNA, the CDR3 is TGTGCCAGCAGCTTAGATGGGACAGGGGCCGGGGAGCTGTTTTTT. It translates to CASSLDGTGAGELFF. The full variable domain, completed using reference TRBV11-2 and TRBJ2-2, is EAGVAQSPRYKIIEKRQSVAFWCNPISGHATLYWYQQILGQGPKLLIQFQNNGVVDDSQLPKDRFSAERLKGVDSTLKIQPAKLEDSAVYLCASSLDGTGAGELFFGEGSRLTVL.

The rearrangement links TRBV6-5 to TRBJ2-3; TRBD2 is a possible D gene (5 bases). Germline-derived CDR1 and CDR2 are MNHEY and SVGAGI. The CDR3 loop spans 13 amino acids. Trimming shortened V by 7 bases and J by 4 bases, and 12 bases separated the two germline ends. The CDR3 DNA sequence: TGTGCCAGCATGGAGGCGGTCTCAGATACGCAGTATTTT. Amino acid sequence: CASMEAVSDTQYF.

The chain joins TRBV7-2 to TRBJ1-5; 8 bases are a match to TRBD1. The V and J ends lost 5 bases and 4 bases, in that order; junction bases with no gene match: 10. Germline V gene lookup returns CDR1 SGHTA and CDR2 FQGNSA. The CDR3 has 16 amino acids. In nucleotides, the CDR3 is TGTGCCAGCAGCGGGCCCGGGACAGGTTCGAATCAGCCCCAGCATTTT. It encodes CASSGPGTGSNQPQHF.

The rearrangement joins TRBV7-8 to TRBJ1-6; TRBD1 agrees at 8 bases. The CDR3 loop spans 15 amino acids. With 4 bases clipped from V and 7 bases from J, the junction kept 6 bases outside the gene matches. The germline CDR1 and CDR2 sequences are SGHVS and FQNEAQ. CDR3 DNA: TGTGCCAGCAGCTCCCAGGGGGCCGGGAATTCACCCCTCCACTTT. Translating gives CASSSQGAGNSPLHF.

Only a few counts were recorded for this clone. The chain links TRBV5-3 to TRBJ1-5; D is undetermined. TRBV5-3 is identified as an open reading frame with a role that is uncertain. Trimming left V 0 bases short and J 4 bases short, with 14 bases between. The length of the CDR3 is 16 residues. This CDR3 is CARSLGCGVWNQPQHF. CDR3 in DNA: TGTGCCAGAAGCTTGGGCTGCGGGGTATGGAATCAGCCCCAGCATTTT.